This T cell receptor (beta chain) was documented in a study of regulatory T cells in long-lasting Graves disease. Across the study: Over 5 years of antithyroid drugs plus positive TSH receptor antibodies defined persistent Graves' disease.

Study-wide results and limits: Owing to a sample size that was small, accuracy may have been reduced. Lower TCR diversity characterized persistent Graves' patients relative to newly diagnosed patients.

Specified time point: persistent/refractory GD, antithyroid drugs over 5 years with positive TRAb. Generation of the TCR library employed RNA extracted from PBMCs. A word on this clonotype: Its antigen is not known.

In building TCR beta libraries, iRepertoire HTBI primers were used together with Arm-PCR of CDR3 regions. Each CDR3 protein is one row after TCRdb ran MiXCR on the multiplex PCR reads. Altogether about 310,000 distinct CDR3 sequences are present, under 25% being singletons, with the ten largest covering roughly three fifths. The sample here was peripheral blood mononuclear cells (PBMCs), taken when the disease was refractory, from a patient treated with antithyroid drugs. This TCR was recovered from a female donor with Graves disease.

The CDR3 coding sequence is TGTGCCAGCAGCAATTACCCTAACTATGGCTACACCTTC. Residues: CASSNYPNYGYTF. The chain joins TRBV27 to TRBJ1-2; D ambiguous. The CDR3 runs 13 residues. Germline values: CDR1 MNHEY, CDR2 SMNVEV (reference sequence). V lost 6 bases and J lost 0, with 8 bases in between.